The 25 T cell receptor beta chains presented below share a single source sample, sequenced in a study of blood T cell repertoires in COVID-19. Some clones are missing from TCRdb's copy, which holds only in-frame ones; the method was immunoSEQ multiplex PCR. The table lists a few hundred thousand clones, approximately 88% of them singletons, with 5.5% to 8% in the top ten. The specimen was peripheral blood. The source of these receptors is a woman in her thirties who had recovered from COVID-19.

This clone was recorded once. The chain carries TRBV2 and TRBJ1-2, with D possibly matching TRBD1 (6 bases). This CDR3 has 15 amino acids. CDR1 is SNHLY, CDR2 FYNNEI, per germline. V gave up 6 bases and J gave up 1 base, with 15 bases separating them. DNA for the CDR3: TGTGCCAGCAGACGTAGACAGGATTATAACTATGGCTACACCTTC. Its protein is CASRRRQDYNYGYTF.

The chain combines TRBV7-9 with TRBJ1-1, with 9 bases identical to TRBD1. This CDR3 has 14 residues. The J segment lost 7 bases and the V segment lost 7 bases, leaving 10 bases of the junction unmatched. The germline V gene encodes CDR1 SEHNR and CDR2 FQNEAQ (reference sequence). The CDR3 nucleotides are TGTGCCAGCAAACCTACAGGGGGCGCGGGTGAAGCTTTCTTT. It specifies CASKPTGGAGEAFF. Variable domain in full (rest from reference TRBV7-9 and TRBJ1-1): DTGVSQNPRHKITKRGQNVTFRCDPISEHNRLYWYRQTLGQGPEFLTYFQNEAQLEKSRLLSDRFSAERPKGSFSTLEIQRTEQGDSAMYLCASKPTGGAGEAFFGQGTRLTVV.

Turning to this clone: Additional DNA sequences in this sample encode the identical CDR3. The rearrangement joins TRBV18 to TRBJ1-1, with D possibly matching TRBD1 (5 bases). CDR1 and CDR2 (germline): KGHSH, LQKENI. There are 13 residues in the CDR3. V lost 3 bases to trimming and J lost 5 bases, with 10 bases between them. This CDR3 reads CASSPQGGTEAFF. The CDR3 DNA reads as TGTGCCAGCTCACCGCAGGGAGGGACTGAAGCTTTCTTT.

As DNA, the CDR3 is TGTGCCAGCAGTTACTCGAGAACTAGCGGGGGGAAGACCCAGTACTTC. Its protein is CASSYSRTSGGKTQYF. J is TRBJ2-5 and V is TRBV6-5, with TRBD2 matching 12 bases. This CDR3 is built from 16 residues. CDR1 and CDR2 (germline): MNHEY, SVGAGI. The trim removed 0 bases at V and 6 bases at J, leaving 5 bases unmatched.

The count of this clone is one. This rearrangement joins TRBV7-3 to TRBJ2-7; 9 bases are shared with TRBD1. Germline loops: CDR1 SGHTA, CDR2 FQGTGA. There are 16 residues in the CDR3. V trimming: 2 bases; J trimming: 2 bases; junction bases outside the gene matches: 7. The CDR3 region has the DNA TGTGCCAGCAGCTTATTCTGGACAGGGGTGCCCTACGAGCAGTACTTC. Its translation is CASSLFWTGVPYEQYF.

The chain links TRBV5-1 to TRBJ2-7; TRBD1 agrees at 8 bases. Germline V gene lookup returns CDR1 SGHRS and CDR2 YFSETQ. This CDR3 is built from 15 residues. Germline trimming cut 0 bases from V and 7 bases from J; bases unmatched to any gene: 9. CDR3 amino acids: CASSLEGRGQGEQYF. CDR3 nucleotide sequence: TGCGCCAGCAGCTTGGAGGGCAGGGGGCAAGGGGAGCAGTACTTC.

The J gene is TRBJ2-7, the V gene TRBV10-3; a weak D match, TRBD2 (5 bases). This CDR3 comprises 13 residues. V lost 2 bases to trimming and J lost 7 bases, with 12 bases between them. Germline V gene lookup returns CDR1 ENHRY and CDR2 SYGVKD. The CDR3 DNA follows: TGTGCCATCAGTGAGAAGGAGAGGGATGAGCAGTACTTC. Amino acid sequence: CAISEKERDEQYF.

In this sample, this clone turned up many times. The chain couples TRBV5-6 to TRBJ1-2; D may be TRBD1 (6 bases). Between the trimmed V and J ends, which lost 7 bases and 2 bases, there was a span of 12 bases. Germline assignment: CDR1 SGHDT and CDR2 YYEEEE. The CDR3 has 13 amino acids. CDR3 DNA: TGTGCCAGCCCCGACAGGTTGAACTATGGCTACACCTTC. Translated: CASPDRLNYGYTF.

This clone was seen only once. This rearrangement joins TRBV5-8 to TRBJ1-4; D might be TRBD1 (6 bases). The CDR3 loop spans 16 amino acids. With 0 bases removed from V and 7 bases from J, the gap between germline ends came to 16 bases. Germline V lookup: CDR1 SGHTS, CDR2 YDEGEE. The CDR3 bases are TGTGCCAGCAGCTTGGGGACCGGGACAAGAGGTGAAAAACTGTTTTTT. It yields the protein CASSLGTGTRGEKLFF.

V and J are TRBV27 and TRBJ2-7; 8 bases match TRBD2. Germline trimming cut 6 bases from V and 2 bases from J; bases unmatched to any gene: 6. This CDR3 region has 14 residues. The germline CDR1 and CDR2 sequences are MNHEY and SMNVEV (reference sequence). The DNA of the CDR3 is TGTGCCAGCAGGGGGACTAGAAGGCCCTACGAGCAGTACTTC. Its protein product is CASRGTRRPYEQYF.

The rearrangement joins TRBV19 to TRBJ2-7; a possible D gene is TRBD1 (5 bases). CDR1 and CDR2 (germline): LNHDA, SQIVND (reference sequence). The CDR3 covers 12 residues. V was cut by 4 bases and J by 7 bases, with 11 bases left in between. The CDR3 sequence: CASSTQDREQYF. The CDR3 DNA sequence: TGTGCCAGTAGTACACAAGACAGAGAGCAGTACTTC.

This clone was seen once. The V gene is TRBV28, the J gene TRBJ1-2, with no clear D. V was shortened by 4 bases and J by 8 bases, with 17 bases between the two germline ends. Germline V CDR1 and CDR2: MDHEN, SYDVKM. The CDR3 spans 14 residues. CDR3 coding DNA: TGTGCCAGCAGTTCTCCCTCGAGACCGGGGGGCTACACCTTC. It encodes CASSSPSRPGGYTF.

The CDR3 is CASSNRDSPKGSPLHF. CDR3 bases: TGTGCCAGCAGCAATAGGGACAGTCCAAAGGGTTCACCCCTCCACTTT. V is TRBV21-1 and J is TRBJ1-6; the table assigns TRBD1, which was not confirmed against the DNA. TRBV21-1 is described as a pseudogene. The CDR3 has 16 amino acids.

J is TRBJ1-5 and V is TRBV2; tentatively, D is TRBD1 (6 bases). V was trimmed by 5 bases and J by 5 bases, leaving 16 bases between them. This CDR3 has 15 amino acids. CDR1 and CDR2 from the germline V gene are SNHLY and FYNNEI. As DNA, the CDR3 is TGTGCCAGCAGTCAACAGGGCACCCTCCATCAGCCCCAGCATTTT. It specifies CASSQQGTLHQPQHF.

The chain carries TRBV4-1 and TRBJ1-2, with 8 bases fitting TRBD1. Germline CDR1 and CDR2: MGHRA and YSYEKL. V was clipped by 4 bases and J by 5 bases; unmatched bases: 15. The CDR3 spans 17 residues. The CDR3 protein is CASSPFPGQVDIYGYTF. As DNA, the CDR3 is TGCGCCAGCAGCCCGTTCCCGGGACAGGTAGACATTTATGGCTACACCTTC.

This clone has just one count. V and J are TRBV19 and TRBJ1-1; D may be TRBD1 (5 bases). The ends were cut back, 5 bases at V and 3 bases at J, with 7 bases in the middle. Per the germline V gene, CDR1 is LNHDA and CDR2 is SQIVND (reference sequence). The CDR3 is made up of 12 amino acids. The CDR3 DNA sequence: TGTGCCAGTAGTGGGGGGTACACTGAAGCTTTCTTT. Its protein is CASSGGYTEAFF.

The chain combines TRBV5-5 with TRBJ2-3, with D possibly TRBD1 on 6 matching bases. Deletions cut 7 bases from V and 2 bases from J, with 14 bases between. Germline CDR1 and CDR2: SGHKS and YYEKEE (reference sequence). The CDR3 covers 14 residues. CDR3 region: CASFPGHLTDTQYF. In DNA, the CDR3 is TGTGCCAGCTTCCCGGGACACCTCACAGATACGCAGTATTTT.

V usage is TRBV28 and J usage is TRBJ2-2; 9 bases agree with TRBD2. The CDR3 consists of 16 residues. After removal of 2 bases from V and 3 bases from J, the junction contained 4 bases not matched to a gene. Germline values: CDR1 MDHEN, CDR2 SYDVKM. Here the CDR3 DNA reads TGTGCCAGCAGTTTAGGGCTAGCGGGATACACCGGGGAGCTGTTTTTT. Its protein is CASSLGLAGYTGELFF.

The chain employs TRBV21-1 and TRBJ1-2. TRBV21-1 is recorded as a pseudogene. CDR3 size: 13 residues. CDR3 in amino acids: CASSKTRRGGYTF. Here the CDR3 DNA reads TGTGCCAGCAGCAAAACCCGTCGCGGTGGCTACACCTTC.

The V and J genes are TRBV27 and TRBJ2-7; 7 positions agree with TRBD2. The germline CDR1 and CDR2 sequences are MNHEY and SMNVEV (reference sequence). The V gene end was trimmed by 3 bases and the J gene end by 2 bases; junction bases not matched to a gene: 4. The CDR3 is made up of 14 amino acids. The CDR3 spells CASSFRDYTYEQYF. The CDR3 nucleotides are TGTGCCAGCAGTTTTAGGGACTATACCTACGAGCAGTACTTC.

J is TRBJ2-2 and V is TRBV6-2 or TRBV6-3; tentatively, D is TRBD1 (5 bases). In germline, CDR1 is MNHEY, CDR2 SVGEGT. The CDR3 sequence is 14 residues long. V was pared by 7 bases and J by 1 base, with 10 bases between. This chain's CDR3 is CASTPTVNTGELFF. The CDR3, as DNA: TGTGCCAGCACCCCGACAGTGAACACCGGGGAGCTGTTTTTT.

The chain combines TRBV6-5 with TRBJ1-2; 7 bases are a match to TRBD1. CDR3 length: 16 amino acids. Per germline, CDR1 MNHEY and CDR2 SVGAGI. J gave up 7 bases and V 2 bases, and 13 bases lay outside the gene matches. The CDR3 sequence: CASSYLTGQVYGGYTF. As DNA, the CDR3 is TGTGCCAGCAGTTACCTAACAGGACAGGTCTATGGTGGCTACACCTTC.

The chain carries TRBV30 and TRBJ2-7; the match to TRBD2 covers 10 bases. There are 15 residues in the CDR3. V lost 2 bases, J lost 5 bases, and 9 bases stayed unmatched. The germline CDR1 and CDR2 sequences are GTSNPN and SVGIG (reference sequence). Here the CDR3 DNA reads TGTGCCTGGAGTCCCAGCGGGGGGGCCTTTGACGAGCAGTACTTC. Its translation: CAWSPSGGAFDEQYF.

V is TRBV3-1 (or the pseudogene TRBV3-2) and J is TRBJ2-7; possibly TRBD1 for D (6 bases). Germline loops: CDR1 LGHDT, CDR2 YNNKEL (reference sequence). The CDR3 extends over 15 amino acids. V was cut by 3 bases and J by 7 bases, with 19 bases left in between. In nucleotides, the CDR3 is TGTGCCAGCAGCCAGGGTATCAACAGGGTGGGGGAGCAGTACTTC. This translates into CASSQGINRVGEQYF.

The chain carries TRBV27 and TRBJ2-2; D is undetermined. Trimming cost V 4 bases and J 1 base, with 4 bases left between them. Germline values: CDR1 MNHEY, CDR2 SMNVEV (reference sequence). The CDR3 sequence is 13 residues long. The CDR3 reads CASSSWNTGELFF. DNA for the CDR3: TGTGCCAGCAGTTCTTGGAACACCGGGGAGCTGTTTTTT.